This T cell receptor beta chain was sequenced for a study of T cell responses to AZD1222 COVID-19 vaccine. Study-wide results and limits: Baseline serology detected seropositivity in only five or six AZD1222 recipients. Close to half of spike-specific TCRs reportedly recognize unmutated variant regions.

Pooling was applied to second doses at about 4 or about 12 weeks. Regarding this clone: Antigen unknown.

Libraries were prepared by immunoSEQ multiplex PCR; TCRdb keeps only in-frame clonotypes and omits some of them. The sample records 180,000 or so clones, about 90% being singletons. This TCR was recovered from an adult who received the AZD1222 COVID-19 vaccine. The sequenced sample was peripheral blood, obtained 28 days after the second AZD1222 dose.

The DNA of the CDR3 is TGTGCCAGCAGCTTAAGGAGGGGCCTCTTAGATGTAGGACAGGAGACCCAGTACTTC. Translated: CASSLRRGLLDVGQETQYF. V is TRBV7-3 and J is TRBJ2-5; D possibly matches TRBD1 or TRBD2 (6 bases each). The germline V gene encodes CDR1 SGHTA and CDR2 FQGTGA. V was clipped by 1 base and J by 5 bases, with 26 bases between them. The CDR3 covers 19 residues.